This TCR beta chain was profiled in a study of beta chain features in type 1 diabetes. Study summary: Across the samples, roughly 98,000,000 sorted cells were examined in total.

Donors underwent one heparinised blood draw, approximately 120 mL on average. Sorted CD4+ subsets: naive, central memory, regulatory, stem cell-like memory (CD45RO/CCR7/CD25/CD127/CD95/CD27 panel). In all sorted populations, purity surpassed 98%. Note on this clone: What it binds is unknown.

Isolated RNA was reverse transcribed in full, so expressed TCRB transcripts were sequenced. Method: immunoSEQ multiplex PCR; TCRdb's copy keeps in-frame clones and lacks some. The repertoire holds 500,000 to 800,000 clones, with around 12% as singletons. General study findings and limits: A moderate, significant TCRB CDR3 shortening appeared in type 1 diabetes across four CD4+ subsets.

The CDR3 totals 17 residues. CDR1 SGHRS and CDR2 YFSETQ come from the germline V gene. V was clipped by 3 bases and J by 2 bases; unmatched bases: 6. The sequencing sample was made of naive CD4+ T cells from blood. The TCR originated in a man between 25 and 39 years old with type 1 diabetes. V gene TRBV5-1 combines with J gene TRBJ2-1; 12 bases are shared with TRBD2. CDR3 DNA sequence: TGCGCCAGCAGCTCCCCCACTAGCGGGGGGACCTACAATGAGCAGTTCTTC. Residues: CASSSPTSGGTYNEQFF.